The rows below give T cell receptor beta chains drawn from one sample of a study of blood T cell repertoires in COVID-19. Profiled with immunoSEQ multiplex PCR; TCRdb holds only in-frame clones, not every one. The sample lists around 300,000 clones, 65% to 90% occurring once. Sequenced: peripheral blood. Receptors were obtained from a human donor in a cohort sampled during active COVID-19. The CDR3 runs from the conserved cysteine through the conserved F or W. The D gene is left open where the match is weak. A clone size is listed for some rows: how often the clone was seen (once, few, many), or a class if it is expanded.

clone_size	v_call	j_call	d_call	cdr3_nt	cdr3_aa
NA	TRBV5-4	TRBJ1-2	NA	TGTGCCAGCAGCGCGGATTTACGAAGAGACTATGGCTACACCTTC	CASSADLRRDYGYTF
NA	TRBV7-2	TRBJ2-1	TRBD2	TGTGCCAGCAGCCCAAGGGGACTAGCGGCCAATGAGCAGTTCTTC	CASSPRGLAANEQFF
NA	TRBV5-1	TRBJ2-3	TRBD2	TGCGCCAGCAGCTACGGCGGGAGGGAGACAGATACGCAGTATTTT	CASSYGGRETDTQYF
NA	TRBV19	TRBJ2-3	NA	TGTGCCAGTAGTGAGGGTGATACGCAGTATTTT	CASSEGDTQYF
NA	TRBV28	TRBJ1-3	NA	TGTGCCAGCACCCTACAGGGCGGCTCTGGAAACACCATATATTTT	CASTLQGGSGNTIYF
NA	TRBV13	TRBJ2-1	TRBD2	TGTGCCAGCAGCTCTCAAGGACTAGCGGGAGTTCCAGGTGAGCAGTTCTTC	CASSSQGLAGVPGEQFF
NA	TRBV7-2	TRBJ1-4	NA	TGTGCCAGCAGGCCTACCGGGTCTAATGAAAAACTGTTTTTT	CASRPTGSNEKLFF
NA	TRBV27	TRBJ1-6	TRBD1	TGTGCCAGCAGTTGGGGGACAGGGGGCAGTTCACCCCTCCACTTT	CASSWGTGGSSPLHF
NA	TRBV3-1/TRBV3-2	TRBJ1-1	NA	TGTGCCAGCAGCCAACGGGGCGGGAGCACTGAAGCTTTCTTT	CASSQRGGSTEAFF
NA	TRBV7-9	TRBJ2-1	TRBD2	TGTGCCAGCAGCTCTAGCGGGAGGGTAAATGAGCAGTTCTTC	CASSSSGRVNEQFF
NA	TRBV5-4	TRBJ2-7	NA	TGTGCCAGCAGCCGCCATAATAGCGAGACCTACGAGCAGTACTTC	CASSRHNSETYEQYF
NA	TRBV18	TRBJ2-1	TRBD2	TGTGCCAGCTCAGTACGGACTAGCGGGACCTACAATGAGCAGTTCTTC	CASSVRTSGTYNEQFF
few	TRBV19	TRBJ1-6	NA	TGTGCCAGTACCGCCGTCCAGGGCACCTATAATTCACCCCTCCACTTT	CASTAVQGTYNSPLHF
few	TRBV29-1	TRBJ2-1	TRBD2	TGCAGCGTCCAAGTCACTAGCGGGAGCGAGCAGTTCTTC	CSVQVTSGSEQFF
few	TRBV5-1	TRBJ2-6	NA	TGCGCCAGCAACAACCCTCCAGGCAGGATTAGCTCTGGGGCCAACGTCCTGACTTTC	CASNNPPGRISSGANVLTF
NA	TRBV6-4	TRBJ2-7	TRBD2	TGTGCCAGCAGCGCCCTGGCGGGGCGGGGGTACGAGCAGTACTTC	CASSALAGRGYEQYF
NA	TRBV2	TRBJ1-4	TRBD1	TGTGCCAGCAGTCTAACAGGGGGGGGGAGAGATAATGAAAAACTGTTTTTT	CASSLTGGGRDNEKLFF
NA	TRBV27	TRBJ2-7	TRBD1	TGTGCCAGCAGGCTGCGCTGGCCGGGACAGGGGGCGTCCGGGCCAAAGTCCTACTACGAGCAGTACTTC	CASRLRWPGQGASGPKSYYEQYF
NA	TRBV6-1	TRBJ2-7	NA	TGTGCCAGCAGTGGGGCCCACCGGGCCAAGGACTCTGAGCAGTACTTC	CASSGAHRAKDSEQYF
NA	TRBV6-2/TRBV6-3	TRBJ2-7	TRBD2	TGTGCCAGCGGCCCAACTAGCGGGGGGAATACCGAGCAGTACTTC	CASGPTSGGNTEQYF
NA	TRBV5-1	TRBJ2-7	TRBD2	TGCGCCAGCAGCCAAGCGGGAGTCCACGAGCAGTACTTC	CASSQAGVHEQYF
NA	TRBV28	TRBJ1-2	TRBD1	TGTGCCAGCAGTTTTCGGATACAGGGGGAAGGCTACACCTTC	CASSFRIQGEGYTF
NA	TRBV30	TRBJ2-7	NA	TGTGCCTGGAGTAGCCTCTACGAGCAGTACTTC	CAWSSLYEQYF
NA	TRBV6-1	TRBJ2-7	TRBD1	TGTGCCAGCAGTTTAAGGACAGGGGTCACCTACGAGCAGTACTTC	CASSLRTGVTYEQYF
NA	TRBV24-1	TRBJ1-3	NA	TGTGCCACCAGTGATGGAGGAACTGGAAACACCATATATTTT	CATSDGGTGNTIYF
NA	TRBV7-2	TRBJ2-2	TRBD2	TGTGCCAGCAGCCCTCAGCGGGAGGTCACCGGGGAGCTGTTTTTT	CASSPQREVTGELFF
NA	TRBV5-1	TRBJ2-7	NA	TGCGCCAGCAGCTCTAGCTACGAGCAGTACTTC	CASSSSYEQYF
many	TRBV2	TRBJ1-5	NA	TGTGCCAGCAGTGATGGAGGCCCTCAGCCCCAGCATTTT	CASSDGGPQPQHF
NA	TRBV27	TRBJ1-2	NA	TGTGCCAGCAGTCCCTTAATGGACAGAAACTATGGCTACACCTTC	CASSPLMDRNYGYTF
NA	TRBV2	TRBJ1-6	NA	TGTGCCAGCAGTGACCGGAGGTCACCCCTCCACTTT	CASSDRRSPLHF
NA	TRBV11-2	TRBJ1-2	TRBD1	TGTGCCAGCAGGCCCCGGGACAGGGACTATGGCTACACCTTC	CASRPRDRDYGYTF
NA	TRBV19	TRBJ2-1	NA	TGTGCCAGTAGTTCCACTAGTCTACCCTTCAATGAGCAGTTCTTC	CASSSTSLPFNEQFF
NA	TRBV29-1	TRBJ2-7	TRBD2	TGCAGCATACGGACTAGTGTCTACGAGCAGTACTTC	CSIRTSVYEQYF
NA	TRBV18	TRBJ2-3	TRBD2	TGTGCCAGCTCAAGCTCCGGGACTAGCGGGAGGATCGATACGCAGTATTTT	CASSSSGTSGRIDTQYF
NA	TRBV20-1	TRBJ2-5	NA	TGCAGTGCTAGTGGGCTAGCCGGAGGGGAGACCCAGTACTTC	CSASGLAGGETQYF
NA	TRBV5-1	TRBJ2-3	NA	TGCGCCAGCAGCTTGTCGGGCAGGGTGGTAGATACGCAGTATTTT	CASSLSGRVVDTQYF
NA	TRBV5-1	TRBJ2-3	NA	TGCGCCAGCAGCTTTACGACGAGCGGCACAGATACGCAGTATTTT	CASSFTTSGTDTQYF
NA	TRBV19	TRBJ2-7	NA	TGTGCCAGTAGTATATCCGTAGCGGTAAGCTACGAGCAGTACTTC	CASSISVAVSYEQYF
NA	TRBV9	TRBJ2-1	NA	TGTGCCAGCAGCAAATTGGCGGGCTCCTACAATGAGCAGTTCTTC	CASSKLAGSYNEQFF
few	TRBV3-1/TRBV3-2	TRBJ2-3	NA	TGTGCCAGCAGCCAAGATCCCCTAACGCAGTATTTT	CASSQDPLTQYF
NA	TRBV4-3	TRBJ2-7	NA	TGCGCCAGCAGCCAAGATAGAGCCTACGAGCAGTACTTC	CASSQDRAYEQYF
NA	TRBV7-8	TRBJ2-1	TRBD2	TGTGCCAGCAGCAAAAGCTCCGGGACTAGCGGGAGAGCCTCCCACAATGAGCAGTTCTTC	CASSKSSGTSGRASHNEQFF
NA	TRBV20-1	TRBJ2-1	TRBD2	TGCAGTACACCGCGGGAGTATGAGCAGTTCTTC	CSTPREYEQFF
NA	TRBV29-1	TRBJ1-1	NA	TGCAGCGTGAGGGATGGGAGTTCTGAAGCTTTCTTT	CSVRDGSSEAFF
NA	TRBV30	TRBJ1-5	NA	TGTGCCTGGAGTAGGACAGGCAATCAGCCCCAGCATTTT	CAWSRTGNQPQHF
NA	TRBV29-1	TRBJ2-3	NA	TGCAGCGTTGAACAGTTCAGCACAGATACGCAGTATTTT	CSVEQFSTDTQYF
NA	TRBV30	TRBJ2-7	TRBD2	TGTGCCTGGATCCCCGGGGGTAGCGGGAACTACGAGCAGTACTTC	CAWIPGGSGNYEQYF
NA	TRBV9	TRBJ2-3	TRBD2	TGTGCCAGCAGCCGGGGGGGGCTAGATCACACAGATACGCAGTATTTT	CASSRGGLDHTDTQYF
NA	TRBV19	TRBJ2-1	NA	TGTGCCAGTAGTGAGGGTCCCCATGAGCAGTTCTTC	CASSEGPHEQFF
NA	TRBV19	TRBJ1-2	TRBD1	TGTGCCAGTAGTAGCCGGGAGACAGGGTCTCTGAACTATGGCTACACCTTC	CASSSRETGSLNYGYTF
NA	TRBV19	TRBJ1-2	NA	TGTGCCAGTAGTATGTTCTGGGGGGACGCGGGAAGTTATGGCTACACCTTC	CASSMFWGDAGSYGYTF